Shown below are 27 T cell receptor beta chains from a single sample sequenced in a study of control samples from healthy donors and cancer patients. Assay: immunoSEQ multiplex PCR; the TCRdb copy retains only in-frame clones and omits some. The data hold fewer than 95,000 clones, with about 85% observed a single time. Sample: blood. Receptors originate from a man in his thirties or forties in good health.

The CDR3 nucleotides are TGTGCCAGCAGCCCCGGGACAGGGGGATGGGAGCAGTACTTC. Translation gives CASSPGTGGWEQYF. The chain combines TRBV27 with TRBJ2-7; 11 nucleotides agree with TRBD1. Germline CDR1 reads MNHEY; CDR2 reads SMNVEV (reference sequence). V trimming: 6 bases; J trimming: 7 bases; junction bases outside the gene matches: 8. The CDR3 has 14 residues.

The J gene is TRBJ1-1, the V gene TRBV5-1; D possibly corresponds to TRBD1 (6 bases). V was pared by 0 bases and J by 1 base, with 7 bases between. Germline V gene lookup returns CDR1 SGHRS and CDR2 YFSETQ. This CDR3 spans 14 amino acids. CDR3 DNA sequence: TGCGCCAGCAGCTTGGGGGACAAGAACACTGAAGCTTTCTTT. This translates into CASSLGDKNTEAFF.

The chain combines TRBV30 with TRBJ1-3; no firm D call. From germline, CDR1 is GTSNPN and CDR2 SVGIG (reference sequence). With 2 bases removed from V and 6 bases from J, the gap between germline ends came to 14 bases. This CDR3 comprises 14 residues. CDR3 DNA sequence: TGTGCCTGGAGTCGTACTACATTCAAAAACACCATATATTTT. This codes for CAWSRTTFKNTIYF.

V is TRBV6-1 and J is TRBJ1-5; no clear D. The CDR3 extends over 15 amino acids. Germline CDR1 reads MNHNS; CDR2 reads SASEGT. Trimming removed 2 bases at V and 4 bases at J, with 12 bases between. The CDR3 is CASSEPPDGNQPQHF. The CDR3 DNA is TGTGCCAGCAGTGAACCCCCCGACGGGAATCAGCCCCAGCATTTT.

The chain carries TRBV7-8 and TRBJ1-1; TRBD1 is a possible D gene (5 bases). The CDR3 contains 14 residues. Germline CDR1 SGHVS, CDR2 FQNEAQ. The V and J ends lost 2 bases and 3 bases respectively, with 10 bases between them. CDR3 in DNA: TGTGCCAGCAGCTTAATAATGGGGGACACTGAAGCTTTCTTT. Residues: CASSLIMGDTEAFF.

This clone was seen once. V is TRBV14 and J is TRBJ1-1; D remains unclear. V was shortened by 1 base and J by 0 bases, with 12 bases between the two germline ends. The length of the CDR3 is 16 residues. The germline gives CDR1 SGHDN, CDR2 FVKESK. CDR3 loop: CASSQGILALNTEAFF. CDR3 in DNA: TGTGCCAGCAGCCAAGGAATTCTGGCTTTGAACACTGAAGCTTTCTTT.

The CDR3 loop reads CASSQESGTGGLAFF. CDR3 DNA: TGTGCCAGCAGCCAAGAGTCCGGGACAGGGGGATTGGCTTTCTTT. The chain has TRBV14 and TRBJ1-1; 11 bases are shared with TRBD1. Germline values: CDR1 SGHDN, CDR2 FVKESK. The CDR3 covers 15 residues. The ends lost 0 bases at V and 11 bases at J; junction bases unmatched: 8.

A note on this clone: This CDR3 is also generated by other DNA sequences in the sample. The chain couples TRBV7-9 to TRBJ2-3; possible D gene TRBD1, 6 bases. V lost 0 bases and J lost 5, with 6 bases in between. From germline, CDR1 is SEHNR and CDR2 FQNEAQ (reference sequence). The CDR3 contains 13 residues. CDR3 protein: CASSLAGGDTQYF. CDR3 coding DNA: TGTGCCAGCAGCTTAGCAGGGGGAGATACGCAGTATTTT.

V usage is TRBV7-3 and J usage is TRBJ2-3, with 11 bases aligning to TRBD2. This CDR3 contains 16 residues. Trimming removed 2 bases from V and 8 bases from J; junction bases left unmatched: 9. The germline CDR1 and CDR2 sequences are SGHTA and FQGTGA. This CDR3 is CASSLLGLAGGGTQYF. The CDR3 DNA sequence: TGTGCCAGCAGCTTACTGGGCCTAGCGGGGGGCGGTACGCAGTATTTT.

The chain uses TRBV6-5 and TRBJ2-2, with a weak D call TRBD1 (6 bases). CDR3 length: 14 amino acids. Per the germline V gene, CDR1 is MNHEY and CDR2 is SVGAGI. Trimming removed 7 bases from V and 7 bases from J, with 16 bases in between. CDR3 coding DNA: TGTGCCAGCAAAAAGACAGGTGCTTTCGGGGAGCTGTTTTTT. Translated, it gives CASKKTGAFGELFF.

This sequence joins TRBV6-4 and TRBJ2-1; D tentatively fits TRBD1 or TRBD2 (6 bases each). Germline CDR1 reads MRHNA; CDR2 reads SNTAGT. CDR3 length: 15 amino acids. V lost 2 bases and J lost 4, with 12 bases in between. DNA of the CDR3: TGTGCCAGCAGTGACGCGACGGGGGCATACAATGAGCAGTTCTTC. This codes for CASSDATGAYNEQFF.

The chain is built from TRBV7-7 and TRBJ2-1; D is perhaps TRBD1 (5 bases). This CDR3 spans 14 amino acids. V was clipped by 2 bases and J by 7 bases, with 12 bases between them. The V gene's germline CDR1 is SSHAT and CDR2 FNYEAQ (reference sequence). In DNA, the CDR3 is TGTGCCAGCAGCTTAAACCAGGGAAGGAATGAGCAGTTCTTC. As protein: CASSLNQGRNEQFF. The whole variable domain, remainder taken from reference TRBV7-7 and TRBJ2-1, is GAGVSQSPRYKVTKRGQDVTLRCDPISSHATLYWYQQALGQGPEFLTYFNYEAQPDKSGLPSDRFSAERPEGSISTLTIQRTEQRDSAMYRCASSLNQGRNEQFFGPGTRLTVL.

This clone was observed many times. This sample includes further DNA sequences coding for the same CDR3. The chain is built from TRBV6-5 and TRBJ2-7, with D tentatively TRBD1 (6 bases). V was pared by 7 bases and J by 0 bases, with 13 bases between. CDR3 size: 14 residues. Per germline, CDR1 MNHEY and CDR2 SVGAGI. CDR3 region: CASTGTQSSYEQYF. Here the CDR3 DNA reads TGTGCCAGCACCGGGACACAGAGCTCCTACGAGCAGTACTTC.

V and J are TRBV7-3 and TRBJ2-5, with 9 bases matching TRBD1. The germline V gene encodes CDR1 SGHTA and CDR2 FQGTGA. This CDR3 is built from 13 residues. V shed 5 bases, J shed 5 bases, and the junction held 3 bases outside the gene matches. CDR3 coding DNA: TGTGCCAGCAGCAGGGGACAGGGTGAGACCCAGTACTTC. Its protein is CASSRGQGETQYF.

The chain joins TRBV5-5 to TRBJ1-4, with unresolved D. CDR1 and CDR2 from the germline V gene are SGHKS and YYEKEE (reference sequence). This CDR3 region has 14 residues. Trimming removed 4 bases at V and 8 bases at J, with 15 bases between. As DNA, the CDR3 is TGTGCCAGCAGCCCCGGTGGGAGCCAGGAAAAACTGTTTTTT. Amino acids: CASSPGGSQEKLFF.

This clone was picked up one time. This chain connects TRBV6-5 to TRBJ1-4; a weak D match, TRBD1 (5 bases). The germline gives CDR1 MNHEY, CDR2 SVGAGI. The CDR3 has 16 amino acids. V was trimmed by 0 bases and J by 0 bases, leaving 8 bases between them. DNA for the CDR3: TGTGCCAGCAGTTACTCCACAGGACCAACTAATGAAAAACTGTTTTTT. This encodes CASSYSTGPTNEKLFF.

This chain links TRBV7-9 with TRBJ2-7; D not resolved. Germline CDR1 SEHNR, CDR2 FQNEAQ (reference sequence). V gave up 1 base and J gave up 7 bases, with 14 bases separating them. The CDR3 length is 14 residues. The CDR3 region has the DNA TGTGCCAGCAGCTTAGGTTGGCTACCTCTGGAGCAGTACTTC. This gives the protein CASSLGWLPLEQYF.

The J gene is TRBJ1-1, the V gene TRBV7-8; D not certain. Germline loops: CDR1 SGHVS, CDR2 FQNEAQ. The CDR3 consists of 15 residues. The V end was cut by 7 bases, the J end by 4 bases, with 19 bases between. The CDR3 reads CASTGRGGSTTEAFF. Written as DNA, the CDR3 is TGTGCCAGCACGGGCCGTGGCGGATCGACCACTGAAGCTTTCTTT.

The rearrangement links TRBV13 to TRBJ2-1; D gene unclear. Trimming took 4 bases from V and 4 from J, leaving 17 bases between them. The CDR3 sequence is 16 residues long. Germline CDR1 is PRHDT and CDR2 is FYEKMQ (reference sequence). CDR3 DNA sequence: TGTGCCAGCAGCTCCGCCCTAGGCCCCCCTTACAATGAGCAGTTCTTC. Its protein product is CASSSALGPPYNEQFF.

The chain recombines TRBV1 with TRBJ1-1. TRBV1 is a known pseudogene. The CDR3 is made up of 12 amino acids. CDR3 residues: CTSGIRNTEAFF. CDR3 nucleotide sequence: TGCACCAGCGGAATCAGGAACACTGAAGCTTTCTTT.

This chain links TRBV10-2 with TRBJ1-1; D uncertain. CDR3 size: 14 residues. Germline CDR1 reads WSHSY; CDR2 reads SAAADI. V was shortened by 0 bases and J by 7 bases, with 12 bases between the two germline ends. CDR3 nucleotide sequence: TGCGCCAGCAGTGAGTCGAATGTTCCCATTGAAGCTTTCTTT. Protein sequence: CASSESNVPIEAFF.

J is TRBJ2-7 and V is TRBV29-1; D may be TRBD1 or TRBD2 (5 bases each). This CDR3 is 15 amino acids long. Germline V gives CDR1 SQVTM, CDR2 ANQGSEA. V gave up 4 bases and J gave up 1 base, with 17 bases separating them. The CDR3 sequence: CSVALGPGRSYEQYF. DNA for the CDR3: TGCAGCGTTGCCCTCGGCCCGGGACGGTCCTACGAGCAGTACTTC.

A single count supports this clone. The chain's CDR3 is CASTPTPGTGNTGELFF. The CDR3 DNA is TGTGCCAGCACCCCTACCCCGGGAACGGGCAACACCGGGGAGCTGTTTTTT. The rearrangement links TRBV2 to TRBJ2-2, with D perhaps matching TRBD2 (5 bases). Trimming removed 7 bases at V and 2 bases at J, with 20 bases between. The germline gives CDR1 SNHLY, CDR2 FYNNEI. This CDR3 is built from 17 residues.

The genes are TRBV3-1 (or the pseudogene TRBV3-2) and TRBJ2-5; D uncertain. The CDR3 loop spans 14 amino acids. The V end lost 5 bases, the J end lost 4 bases, and 14 bases lay between the germline ends. Germline V gene sequence: CDR1 LGHDT, CDR2 YNNKEL (reference sequence). The CDR3 DNA is TGTGCCAGCAGCAAAAGGGCCCGAGCAGAGACCCAGTACTTC. Protein: CASSKRARAETQYF.

This clone was detected a few times. V is TRBV2 and J is TRBJ1-5; D possibly corresponds to TRBD1 (6 bases). Germline loops: CDR1 SNHLY, CDR2 FYNNEI. The V end was cut by 8 bases, the J end by 0 bases, with 11 bases between. The CDR3 has 14 residues. CDR3 DNA sequence: TGTGCCAGCTTAAACAGGGTTAGCAATCAGCCCCAGCATTTT. Translating it yields CASLNRVSNQPQHF.

This clone was observed once. J is TRBJ2-3 and V is TRBV4-2; D uncertain. This CDR3 region has 16 residues. The germline V gene has CDR1 LGHNA and CDR2 YNFKEQ. V gave up 4 bases and J gave up 2 bases, with 16 bases separating them. The chain's CDR3 is CASSLTANPNTDTQYF. For the CDR3, the DNA is TGTGCCAGCAGCCTCACCGCCAATCCTAACACAGATACGCAGTATTTT.

This chain uses TRBV10-3 with TRBJ2-5; 10 bases agree with TRBD2. CDR3 length: 17 residues. V trimming: 4 bases; J trimming: 5 bases; junction bases outside the gene matches: 13. CDR1 and CDR2 from the germline V gene are ENHRY and SYGVKD. CDR3 amino acids: CAISGSASSGGGETQYF. In DNA form, the CDR3 reads TGTGCCATCAGTGGGTCCGCGTCTAGCGGGGGCGGGGAGACCCAGTACTTC.